The TCR beta chain described here comes from a study of shared clonotypes between healthy human individuals. The assay used deep level. Each subset's genomic DNA was shared equally among a number of immunoSEQ plates. Assay: immunoSEQ multiplex PCR; the TCRdb copy retains only in-frame clones and omits some. The sample shows hundreds of thousands of clones, around four fifths of them seen only once. Trimming at V came to 10 bases and at J to 3 bases, leaving 10 bases not matched to a gene. CDR1 MNHEY and CDR2 SVGAGI come from the germline V gene. The CDR3 totals 14 residues. The material sequenced was memory CD4+ T cells sorted from blood. The subset denotes: CD45RA-negative fraction. The V call is TRBV6-5, the J call TRBJ2-3; 7 nucleotides agree with TRBD2. This TCR was recovered from a woman aged 25 to 39 in good health. CDR3 loop: CATNPLGGTDTQYF. The CDR3 nucleotides are TGTGCCACTAACCCCCTGGGAGGGACAGATACGCAGTATTTT.